These 4 T cell receptor beta chains were sequenced from one sample in a study of early T cells in non-severe SARS-CoV-2 infection. TCRdb independently ran MiXCR on the 5' RACE reads; one entry per CDR3 protein. The table lists some 56,000 distinct CDR3 sequences, about 11% of them singletons. Sequenced sample: whole blood. The receptors originated from an adult who was a healthcare worker with PCR-confirmed SARS-CoV-2 infection or an uninfected control (not recorded which).

This clonotype is deemed medium-sized. This chain links TRBV11-2 with TRBJ1-4; no clear D gene. Trimming removed 4 bases from V and 0 bases from J, with 27 bases in between. Germline V CDR1 and CDR2: SGHAT, FQNNGV. The CDR3 covers 21 residues. The CDR3 coding sequence is TGTGCCAGCAGCTCCGATAGAAATATCGGACTAATAGTTGCAACTAATGAAAAACTGTTTTTT. It translates to CASSSDRNIGLIVATNEKLFF.

This clonotype was detected ten times or more. This sequence joins TRBV9 and TRBJ1-1, with D tentatively TRBD1 (5 bases). There are 14 residues in the CDR3. V was clipped by 1 base and J by 4 bases, with 11 bases between them. CDR1 and CDR2 (germline): SGDLS, YYNGEE. The CDR3 DNA follows: TGTGCCAGCAGCGTACTTCAGGGAAGCACTGAAGCTTTCTTT. Residues: CASSVLQGSTEAFF.

The chain joins TRBV7-6 to TRBJ2-1; D might be TRBD2 (5 bases). This CDR3 is 18 amino acids long. CDR1 and CDR2 (germline): SGHVS, FNYEAQ. Trimming pared 0 bases from V and 9 bases from J, leaving 24 bases between. CDR3 nucleotides: TGTGCCAGCAGCTTAGCGTTTCCCGGAGGTAGCGAGGGCGTTGAGCAGTTCTTC. It translates to CASSLAFPGGSEGVEQFF.

This clonotype turned up a few times. The chain is built from TRBV7-2 and TRBJ2-7, with 9 positions matching TRBD1. Germline V CDR1 and CDR2: SGHTA, FQGNSA. J was trimmed by 3 bases and V by 5 bases; bases with no gene match: 5. CDR3 size: 14 residues. CDR3 DNA sequence: TGTGCCAGCAGCCGGACAGGGGCCTTCTACGAGCAGTACTTC. Its protein is CASSRTGAFYEQYF. Full variable domain (remainder filled in from reference TRBV7-2 and TRBJ2-7): GAGVSQSPSNKVTEKGKDVELRCDPISGHTALYWYRQSLGQGLEFLIYFQGNSAPDKSGLPSDRFSAERTGGSVSTLTIQRTQQEDSAVYLCASSRTGAFYEQYFGPGTRLTVT.